Below are 10 T cell receptor beta chains sequenced from a single sample in a study of blood T cell repertoires in COVID-19. Clones were sequenced by immunoSEQ multiplex PCR, and TCRdb holds only the in-frame ones, with some missing. Among over 55,000 clones, about nine tenths were seen once, and the ten largest hold under 25%. Sequencing input: peripheral blood. These receptors came from an elderly woman with COVID-19, enrolled during active disease.

V and J are TRBV20-1 and TRBJ2-5; TRBD1 is a possible D gene (7 bases). V lost 3 bases and J lost 1, with 12 bases in between. The CDR3 length is 14 residues. From germline, CDR1 is DFQATT and CDR2 SNEGSKA (reference sequence). The CDR3 here is CSASQGGFQETQYF. DNA of the CDR3: TGCAGTGCTAGTCAGGGGGGTTTCCAAGAGACCCAGTACTTC.

This chain uses TRBV30 with TRBJ1-1, with D tentatively TRBD1 (6 bases). The CDR3 spans 13 residues. Germline V gene data show CDR1 as GTSNPN and CDR2 as SVGIG (reference sequence). Trimming took 2 bases from V and 5 from J, leaving 12 bases between them. CDR3 amino acids: CAWSLQGGTEAFF. Written as DNA, the CDR3 is TGTGCCTGGAGTTTACAGGGTGGGACTGAAGCTTTCTTT.

The chain has TRBV4-2 and TRBJ1-6; 7 nucleotides match TRBD1. V gave up 2 bases and J gave up 4 bases; unmatched junction bases: 5. This CDR3 contains 16 residues. CDR1 LGHNA and CDR2 YNFKEQ come from the germline V gene. The chain's CDR3 is CASSQPGTVYNSPLHF. CDR3 bases: TGTGCCAGCAGCCAACCGGGGACAGTTTATAATTCACCCCTCCACTTT.

The V and J genes are TRBV4-1 and TRBJ2-3; TRBD2 agrees at 7 bases. The CDR3 extends over 17 amino acids. Germline V lookup: CDR1 MGHRA, CDR2 YSYEKL. Germline trimming cut 4 bases from V and 2 bases from J; bases unmatched to any gene: 12. The CDR3 DNA sequence: TGCGCCAGCAGCCCACGAATGGGGGGGGAAAACACAGATACGCAGTATTTT. Amino acids: CASSPRMGGENTDTQYF.

This clone was counted once. The rearrangement joins TRBV6-4 to TRBJ1-2; 7 nucleotides match TRBD1. The trim removed 6 bases at V and 6 bases at J, leaving 7 bases unmatched. There are 13 residues in the CDR3. CDR1 MRHNA and CDR2 SNTAGT come from the germline V gene. This chain's CDR3 is CASRQTGSNGYTF. CDR3 sequence (DNA): TGTGCCAGCAGGCAGACAGGGTCCAATGGCTACACCTTC.

This rearrangement joins TRBV18 to TRBJ2-1; 9 bases are shared with TRBD2. Losses at the gene ends were 3 bases for V and 5 bases for J; bases not matched to a gene: 8. This CDR3 is built from 16 residues. CDR1 is KGHSH, CDR2 LQKENI, per germline. The CDR3 here is CASSPLGLAGNNEQFF. The CDR3 region has the DNA TGTGCCAGCTCACCCCTTGGGCTAGCGGGGAACAATGAGCAGTTCTTC.

The CDR3 DNA reads as TGTGCCAGCAGACAGACTAATAGCAATCAGCCCCAGCATTTT. This translates into CASRQTNSNQPQHF. This chain connects TRBV6-5 to TRBJ1-5; D gene unclear. CDR1 and CDR2 (germline): MNHEY, SVGAGI. Trimming left V 6 bases short and J 0 bases short, with 9 bases between. This CDR3 region has 14 residues.

The chain uses TRBV21-1 and TRBJ2-3; the table's D call, TRBD2, was not checked against the DNA. TRBV21-1 is listed as a pseudogene. This CDR3 region has 15 residues. CDR3 DNA: TGTGCCAGCAGCACGGGGAGTAAGGGCCCCGATACGCAGTATTTT. Translating it yields CASSTGSKGPDTQYF.

V usage is TRBV9 and J usage is TRBJ2-1; 9 bases line up with TRBD2. Per germline, CDR1 SGDLS and CDR2 YYNGEE. The CDR3 totals 19 residues. The ends lost 4 bases at V and 0 bases at J; junction bases unmatched: 14. The CDR3: CASSPERGADLSSYNEQFF. As DNA, the CDR3 is TGTGCCAGCAGCCCCGAGCGGGGGGCCGACCTCAGCTCCTACAATGAGCAGTTCTTC.

The rearrangement uses TRBV5-1 and TRBJ2-3, with 11 bases that match TRBD2. This CDR3 has 15 amino acids. Germline V gene lookup returns CDR1 SGHRS and CDR2 YFSETQ. Losses at the gene ends were 7 bases for V and 4 bases for J; bases not matched to a gene: 8. CDR3 coding DNA: TGCGCCAGCGGCATGATAGCGGGGGGGCCAGATACGCAGTATTTT. Translating it yields CASGMIAGGPDTQYF.